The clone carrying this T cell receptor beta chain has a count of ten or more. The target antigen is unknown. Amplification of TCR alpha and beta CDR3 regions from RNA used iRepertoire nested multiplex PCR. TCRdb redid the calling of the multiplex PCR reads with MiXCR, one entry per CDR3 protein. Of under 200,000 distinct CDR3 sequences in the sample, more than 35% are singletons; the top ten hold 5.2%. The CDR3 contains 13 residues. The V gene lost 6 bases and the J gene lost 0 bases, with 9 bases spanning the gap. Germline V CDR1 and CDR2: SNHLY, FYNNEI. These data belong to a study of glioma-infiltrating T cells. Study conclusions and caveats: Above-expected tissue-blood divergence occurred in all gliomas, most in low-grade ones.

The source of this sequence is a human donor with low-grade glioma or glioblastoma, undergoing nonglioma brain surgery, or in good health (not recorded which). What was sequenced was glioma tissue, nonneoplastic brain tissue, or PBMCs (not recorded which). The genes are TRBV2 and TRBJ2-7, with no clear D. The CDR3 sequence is CASREWYSYEQYF. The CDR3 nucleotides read TGTGCCAGCAGGGAATGGTACTCCTACGAGCAGTACTTC.